This TCR beta chain was sequenced for a study of patients and donors after allogeneic stem cell transplantation. Trimming took off 0 bases at V and 2 bases at J, with 12 bases between the two ends. CDR3 length: 16 amino acids. CDR1 and CDR2 (germline): SGHRS, YFSETQ. Each CDR3 protein gets one entry after TCRdb re-called the RT-PCR reads with MiXCR. The data show roughly 41,000 distinct CDR3 sequences, 30% to 40% seen once. The chain joins TRBV5-1 to TRBJ2-1, with a possible D match to TRBD1 (6 bases). The TCR sequence derives from a human donor who was either an allogeneic HSCT recipient or a stem cell or donor lymphocyte infusion donor (not recorded which). It is not recorded whose cells these are; they may come from a transplant donor. Input material: blood, either unsorted or a sorted T cell fraction (not recorded which). The CDR3 loop is CASSLAGVKTYNEQFF. The DNA of the CDR3 is TGCGCCAGCAGCTTGGCAGGGGTTAAAACCTACAATGAGCAGTTCTTC.